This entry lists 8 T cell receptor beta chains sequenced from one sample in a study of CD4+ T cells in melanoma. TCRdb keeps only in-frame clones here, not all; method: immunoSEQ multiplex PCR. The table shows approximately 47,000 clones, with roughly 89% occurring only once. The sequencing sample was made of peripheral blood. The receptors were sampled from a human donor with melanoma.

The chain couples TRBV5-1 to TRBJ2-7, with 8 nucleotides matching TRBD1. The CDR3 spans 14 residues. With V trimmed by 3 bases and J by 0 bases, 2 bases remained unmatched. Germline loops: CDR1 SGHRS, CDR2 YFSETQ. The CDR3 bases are TGCGCCAGCAGCTGGGGGACAGGCTCCTACGAGCAGTACTTC. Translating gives CASSWGTGSYEQYF. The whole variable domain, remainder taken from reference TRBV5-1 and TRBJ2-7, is KAGVTQTPRYLIKTRGQQVTLSCSPISGHRSVSWYQQTPGQGLQFLFEYFSETQRNKGNFPGRFSGRQFSNSRSEMNVSTLELGDSALYLCASSWGTGSYEQYFGPGTRLTVT.

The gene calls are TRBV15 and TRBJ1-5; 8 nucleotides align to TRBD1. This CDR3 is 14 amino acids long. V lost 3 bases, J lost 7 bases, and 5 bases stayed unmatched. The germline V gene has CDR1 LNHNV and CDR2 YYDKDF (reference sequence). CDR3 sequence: CATSRTGDGQPQHF. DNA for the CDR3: TGTGCCACCAGCAGGACAGGGGATGGGCAGCCCCAGCATTTT.

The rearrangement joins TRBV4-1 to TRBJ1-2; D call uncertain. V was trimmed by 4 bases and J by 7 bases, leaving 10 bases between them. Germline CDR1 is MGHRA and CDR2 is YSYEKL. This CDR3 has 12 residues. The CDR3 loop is CASSLTAGGYTF. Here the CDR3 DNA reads TGCGCCAGCAGCCTGACTGCCGGTGGCTACACCTTC.

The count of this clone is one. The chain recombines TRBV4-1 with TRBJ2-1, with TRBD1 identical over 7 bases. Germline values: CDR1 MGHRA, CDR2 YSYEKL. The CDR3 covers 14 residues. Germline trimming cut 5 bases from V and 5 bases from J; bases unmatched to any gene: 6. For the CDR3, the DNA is TGCGCCAGCAGCTGGGGGACAGCGGACAATGAGCAGTTCTTC. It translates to CASSWGTADNEQFF.

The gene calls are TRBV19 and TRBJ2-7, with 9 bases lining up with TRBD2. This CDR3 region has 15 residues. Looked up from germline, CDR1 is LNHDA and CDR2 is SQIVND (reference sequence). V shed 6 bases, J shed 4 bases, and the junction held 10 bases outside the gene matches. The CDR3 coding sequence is TGTGCCAGTAGCCCGCGGGGGGGGGATCAGTACGAGCAGTACTTC. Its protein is CASSPRGGDQYEQYF.

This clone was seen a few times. The CDR3 nucleotides read TGTGCCAGCAGTTGGGGGAAGGGAGGGGGCAATCAGCCCCAGCATTTT. This encodes CASSWGKGGGNQPQHF. V gene TRBV6-5 combines with J gene TRBJ1-5, with D maybe TRBD1 (5 bases). Per the germline V gene, CDR1 is MNHEY and CDR2 is SVGAGI. Trimming removed 4 bases from V and 2 bases from J, with 15 bases in between. This CDR3 spans 16 amino acids.

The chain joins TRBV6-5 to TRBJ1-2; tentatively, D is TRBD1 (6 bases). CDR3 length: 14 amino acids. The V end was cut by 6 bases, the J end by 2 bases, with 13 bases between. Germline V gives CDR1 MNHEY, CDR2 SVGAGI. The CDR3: CASSPRQDNYGYTF. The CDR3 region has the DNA TGTGCCAGCAGCCCTAGACAGGACAACTATGGCTACACCTTC.

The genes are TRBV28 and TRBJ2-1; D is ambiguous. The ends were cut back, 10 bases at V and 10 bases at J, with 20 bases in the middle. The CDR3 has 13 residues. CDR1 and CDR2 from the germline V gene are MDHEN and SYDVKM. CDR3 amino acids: CAMSRVVGAEQFF. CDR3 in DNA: TGTGCCATGTCCCGGGTGGTCGGCGCGGAGCAGTTCTTC.